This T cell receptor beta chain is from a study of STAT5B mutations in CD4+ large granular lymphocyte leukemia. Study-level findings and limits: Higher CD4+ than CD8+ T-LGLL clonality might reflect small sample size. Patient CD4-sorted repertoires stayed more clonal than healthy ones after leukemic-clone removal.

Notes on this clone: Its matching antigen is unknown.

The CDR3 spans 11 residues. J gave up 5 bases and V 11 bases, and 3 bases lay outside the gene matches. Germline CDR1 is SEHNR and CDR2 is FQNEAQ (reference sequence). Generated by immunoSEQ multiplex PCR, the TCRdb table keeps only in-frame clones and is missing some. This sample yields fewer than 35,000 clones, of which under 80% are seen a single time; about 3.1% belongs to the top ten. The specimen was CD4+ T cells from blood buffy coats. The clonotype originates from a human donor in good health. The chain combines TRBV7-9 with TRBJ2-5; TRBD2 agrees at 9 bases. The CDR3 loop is CAASGRETQYF. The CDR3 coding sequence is TGTGCCGCCAGCGGGAGGGAGACCCAGTACTTC.